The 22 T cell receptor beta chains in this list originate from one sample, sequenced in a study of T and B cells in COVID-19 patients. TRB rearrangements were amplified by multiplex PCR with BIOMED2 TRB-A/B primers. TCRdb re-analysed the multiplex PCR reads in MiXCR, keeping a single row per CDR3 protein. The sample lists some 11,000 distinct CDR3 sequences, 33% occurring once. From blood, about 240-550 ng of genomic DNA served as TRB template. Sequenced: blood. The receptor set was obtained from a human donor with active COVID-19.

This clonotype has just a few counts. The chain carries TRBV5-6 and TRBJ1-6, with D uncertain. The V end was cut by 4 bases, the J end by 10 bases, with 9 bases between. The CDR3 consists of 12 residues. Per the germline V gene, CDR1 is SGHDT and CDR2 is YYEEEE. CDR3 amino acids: CASSRDGSPLHF. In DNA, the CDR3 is TGTGCCAGCAGCAGGGATGGGTCACCCCTCCACTTT. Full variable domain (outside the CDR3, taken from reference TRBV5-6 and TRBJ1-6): DAGVTQSPTHLIKTRGQQVTLRCSPKSGHDTVSWYQQALGQGPQFIFQYYEEEERQRGNFPDRFSGHQFPNYSSELNVNALLLGDSALYLCASSRDGSPLHFGNGTRLTVT.

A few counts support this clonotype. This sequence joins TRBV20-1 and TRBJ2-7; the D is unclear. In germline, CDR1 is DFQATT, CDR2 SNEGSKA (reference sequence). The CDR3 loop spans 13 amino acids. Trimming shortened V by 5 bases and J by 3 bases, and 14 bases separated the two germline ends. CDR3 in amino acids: CSARRTAYYEQYF. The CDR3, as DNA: TGCAGTGCTCGACGGACGGCGTACTACGAGCAGTACTTC.

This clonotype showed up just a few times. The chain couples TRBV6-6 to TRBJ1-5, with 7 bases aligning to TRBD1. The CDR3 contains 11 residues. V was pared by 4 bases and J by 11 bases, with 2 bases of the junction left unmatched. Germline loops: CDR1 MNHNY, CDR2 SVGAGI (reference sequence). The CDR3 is CASSSGGSQHF. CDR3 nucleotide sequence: TGTGCCAGCAGTTCAGGGGGATCCCAGCATTTT.

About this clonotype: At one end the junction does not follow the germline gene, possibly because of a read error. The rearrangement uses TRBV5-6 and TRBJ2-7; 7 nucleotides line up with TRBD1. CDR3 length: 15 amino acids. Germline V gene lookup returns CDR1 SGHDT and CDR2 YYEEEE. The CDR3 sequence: CASSSYRGFGDEQYF. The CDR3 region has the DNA TGCGCCAGCAGCTCGTACAGGGGATTCGGTGACGAGCAGTACTTC.

The CDR3 DNA reads TGTGCCACCAGCAGGCCGGGACACTTGAACACTGAAGCTTTCTTT. This gives the protein CATSRPGHLNTEAFF. The rearrangement links TRBV15 to TRBJ1-1; tentative D call: TRBD1 (6 bases). The CDR3 is 15 residues long. In germline, CDR1 is LNHNV, CDR2 YYDKDF (reference sequence). Trimming cost V 3 bases and J 0 bases, with 11 bases left between them.

The CDR3 spells CASSFRGRRNTEAFF. For the CDR3, the DNA is TGTGCCAGCAGTTTTCGAGGCCGGAGGAACACTGAAGCTTTCTTT. This chain links TRBV27 with TRBJ1-1, with D hard to call. The germline V gene has CDR1 MNHEY and CDR2 SMNVEV (reference sequence). V was trimmed by 3 bases and J by 1 base, leaving 12 bases between them. This CDR3 spans 15 amino acids.

CDR3 sequence: CASIWTWGGNTEAFF. In nucleotides, the CDR3 is TGTGCCAGCATCTGGACTTGGGGGGGGAACACTGAAGCTTTCTTT. V is TRBV6-1 and J is TRBJ1-1; possible D gene TRBD1, 5 bases. Germline CDR1 and CDR2: MNHNS and SASEGT. This CDR3 region has 15 residues. The V gene lost 7 bases and the J gene lost 1 base, with 16 bases spanning the gap.

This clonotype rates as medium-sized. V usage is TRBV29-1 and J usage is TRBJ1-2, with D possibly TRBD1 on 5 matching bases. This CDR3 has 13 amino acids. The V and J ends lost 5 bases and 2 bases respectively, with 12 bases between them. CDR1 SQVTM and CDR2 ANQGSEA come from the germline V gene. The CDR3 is CSVSGTANYGYTF. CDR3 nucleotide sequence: TGCAGCGTTTCCGGGACGGCGAACTATGGCTACACCTTC.

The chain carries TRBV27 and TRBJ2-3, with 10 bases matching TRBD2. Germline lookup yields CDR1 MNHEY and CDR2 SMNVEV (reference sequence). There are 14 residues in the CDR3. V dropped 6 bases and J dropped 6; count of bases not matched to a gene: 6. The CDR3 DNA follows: TGTGCCAGCAGACCAAATAGCGGGGGGGATACGCAGTATTTT. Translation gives CASRPNSGGDTQYF.

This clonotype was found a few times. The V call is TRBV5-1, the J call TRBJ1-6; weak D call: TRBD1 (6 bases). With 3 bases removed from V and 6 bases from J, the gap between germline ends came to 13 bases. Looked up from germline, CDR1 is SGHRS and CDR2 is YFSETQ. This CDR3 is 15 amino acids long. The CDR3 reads CASSYTRGSNSPLHF. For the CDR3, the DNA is TGCGCCAGCAGCTACACCAGGGGCTCTAATTCACCCCTCCACTTT.

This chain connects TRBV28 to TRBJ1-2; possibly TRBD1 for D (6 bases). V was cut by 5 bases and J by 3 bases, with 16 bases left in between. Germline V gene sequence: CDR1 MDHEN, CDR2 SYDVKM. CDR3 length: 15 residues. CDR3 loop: CASSTPYRDYYGYTF. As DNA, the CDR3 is TGTGCCAGCAGTACCCCCTACAGGGACTACTATGGCTACACCTTC.

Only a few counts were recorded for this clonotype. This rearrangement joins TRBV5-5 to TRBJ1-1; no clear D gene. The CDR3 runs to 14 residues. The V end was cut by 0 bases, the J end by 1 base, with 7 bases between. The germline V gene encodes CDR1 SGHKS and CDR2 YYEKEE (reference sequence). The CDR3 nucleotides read TGTGCCAGCAGCTTGGCGTCGGAGAACACTGAAGCTTTCTTT. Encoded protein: CASSLASENTEAFF.

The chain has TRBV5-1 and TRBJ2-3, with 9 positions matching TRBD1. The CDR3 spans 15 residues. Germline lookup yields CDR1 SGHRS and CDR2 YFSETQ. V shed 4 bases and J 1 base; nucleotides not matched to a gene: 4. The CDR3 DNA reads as TGCGCCAGCAGCCGCCGGGACAGGGGCACAGATACGCAGTATTTT. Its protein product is CASSRRDRGTDTQYF.

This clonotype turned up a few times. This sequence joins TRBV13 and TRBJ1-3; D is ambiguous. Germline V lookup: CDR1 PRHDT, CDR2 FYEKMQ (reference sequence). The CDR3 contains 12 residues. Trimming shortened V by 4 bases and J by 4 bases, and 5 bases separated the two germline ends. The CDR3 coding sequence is TGTGCCAGCAGCTCCAGGGGAAACACCATATATTTT. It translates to CASSSRGNTIYF. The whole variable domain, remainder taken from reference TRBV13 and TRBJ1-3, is AAGVIQSPRHLIKEKRETATLKCYPIPRHDTVYWYQQGPGQDPQFLISFYEKMQSDKGSIPDRFSAQQFSDYHSELNMSSLELGDSALYFCASSSRGNTIYFGEGSWLTVV.

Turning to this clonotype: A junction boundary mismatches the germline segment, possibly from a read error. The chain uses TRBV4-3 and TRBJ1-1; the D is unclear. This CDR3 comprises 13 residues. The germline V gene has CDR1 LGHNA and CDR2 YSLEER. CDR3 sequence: CASSRDGNTEAFF. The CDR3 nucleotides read TGTGCCAGCAGCCGTGACGGGAACACTGAAGCTTTCTTT.

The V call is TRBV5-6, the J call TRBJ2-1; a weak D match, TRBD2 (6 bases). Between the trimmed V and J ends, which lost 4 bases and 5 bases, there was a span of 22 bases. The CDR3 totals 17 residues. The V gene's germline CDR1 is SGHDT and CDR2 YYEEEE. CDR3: CASSQGLGASANNEQFF. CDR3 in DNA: TGTGCCAGCAGCCAAGGTCTAGGGGCTAGCGCTAACAATGAGCAGTTCTTC.

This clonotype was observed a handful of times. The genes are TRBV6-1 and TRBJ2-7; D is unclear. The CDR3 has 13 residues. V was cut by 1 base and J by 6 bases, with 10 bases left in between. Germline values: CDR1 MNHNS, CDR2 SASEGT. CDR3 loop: CASSEVRVGEQYF. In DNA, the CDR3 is TGTGCCAGCAGTGAAGTTCGGGTTGGCGAGCAGTACTTC.

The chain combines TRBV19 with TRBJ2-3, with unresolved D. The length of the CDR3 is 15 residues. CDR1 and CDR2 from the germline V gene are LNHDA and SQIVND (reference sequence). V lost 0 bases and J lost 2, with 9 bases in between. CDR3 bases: TGTGCCAGTAGTATAGATCACGACAACACAGATACGCAGTATTTT. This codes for CASSIDHDNTDTQYF.

The CDR3 is CASGRMNTEAFF. DNA of the CDR3: TGTGCCAGTGGACGGATGAACACTGAAGCTTTCTTT. The V call is TRBV19, the J call TRBJ1-1; D is ambiguous. Germline V gives CDR1 LNHDA, CDR2 SQIVND (reference sequence). Trimming shortened V by 8 bases and J by 0 bases, and 7 bases separated the two germline ends. This CDR3 has 12 residues.

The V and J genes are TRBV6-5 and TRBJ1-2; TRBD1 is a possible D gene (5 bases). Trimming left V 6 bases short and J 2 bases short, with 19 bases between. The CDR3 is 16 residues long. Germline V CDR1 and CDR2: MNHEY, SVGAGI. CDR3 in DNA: TGTGCCAGCAGCCCGCGGCGGCCGGGACGCAACTATGGCTACACCTTC. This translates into CASSPRRPGRNYGYTF.

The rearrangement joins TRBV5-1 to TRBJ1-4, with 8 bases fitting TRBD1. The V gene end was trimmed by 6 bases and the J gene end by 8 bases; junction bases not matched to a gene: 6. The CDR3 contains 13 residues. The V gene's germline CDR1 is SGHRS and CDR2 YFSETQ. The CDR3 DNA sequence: TGCGCCAGCAAGGGACAGGAAGACGAAAAACTGTTTTTT. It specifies CASKGQEDEKLFF.

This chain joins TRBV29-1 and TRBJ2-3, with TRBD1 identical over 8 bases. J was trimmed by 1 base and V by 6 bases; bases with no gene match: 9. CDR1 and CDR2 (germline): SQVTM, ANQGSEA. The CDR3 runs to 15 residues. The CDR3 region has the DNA TGCAGCGTCCATCCAGGGGGCGAAGGCACAGATACGCAGTATTTT. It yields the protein CSVHPGGEGTDTQYF.